This T cell receptor (beta chain) was sequenced during a study of long-term antiretroviral therapy in people with HIV. The J segment lost 8 bases and the V segment lost 3 bases, leaving 8 bases of the junction unmatched. The CDR3 loop spans 14 amino acids. Germline CDR1 and CDR2: ENHRY and SYGVKD. Study conclusions and caveats: Narrower CDR3 length ranges marked HIV repertoires relative to controls.

Among participants with HIV, every one received treatment in the United States. Every specimen provided about 0.9-11 million cryopreserved PBMC before DNA extraction took place. The run of the v3.0 immunoSEQ assay was at survey level. TCRdb keeps only in-frame clones here, not all; method: immunoSEQ multiplex PCR. The profile shows roughly 11,000 clones, 80% to 90% of them singletons. A note on this clone: Antigen: not known.

The clonotype was recovered from a woman in her thirties or forties with HIV. The sample here was unsorted PBMCs, taken 0.2 years before starting antiretroviral therapy. This sequence joins TRBV10-3 and TRBJ1-2; 8 bases line up with TRBD1. The CDR3 nucleotides read TGTGCCATCAGTGAACAGGGGGGGTTAACGGGCTACACCTTC. It encodes CAISEQGGLTGYTF.